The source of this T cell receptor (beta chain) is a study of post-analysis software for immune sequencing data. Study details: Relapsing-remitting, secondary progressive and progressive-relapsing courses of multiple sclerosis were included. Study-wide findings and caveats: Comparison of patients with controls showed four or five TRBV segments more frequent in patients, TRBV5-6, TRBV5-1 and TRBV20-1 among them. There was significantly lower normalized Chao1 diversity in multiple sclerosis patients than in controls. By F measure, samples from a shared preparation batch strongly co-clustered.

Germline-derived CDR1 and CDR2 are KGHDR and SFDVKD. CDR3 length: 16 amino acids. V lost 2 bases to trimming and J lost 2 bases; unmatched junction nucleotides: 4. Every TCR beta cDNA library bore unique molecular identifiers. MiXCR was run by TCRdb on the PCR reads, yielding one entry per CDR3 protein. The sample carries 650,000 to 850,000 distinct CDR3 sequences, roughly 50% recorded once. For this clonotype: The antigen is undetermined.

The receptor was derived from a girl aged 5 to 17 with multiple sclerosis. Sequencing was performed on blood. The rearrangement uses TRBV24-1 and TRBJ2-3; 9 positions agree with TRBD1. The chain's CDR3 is CATSDSGQGLTDTQYF. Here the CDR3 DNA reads TGTGCCACCAGTGATTCGGGACAGGGACTCACAGATACGCAGTATTTT.